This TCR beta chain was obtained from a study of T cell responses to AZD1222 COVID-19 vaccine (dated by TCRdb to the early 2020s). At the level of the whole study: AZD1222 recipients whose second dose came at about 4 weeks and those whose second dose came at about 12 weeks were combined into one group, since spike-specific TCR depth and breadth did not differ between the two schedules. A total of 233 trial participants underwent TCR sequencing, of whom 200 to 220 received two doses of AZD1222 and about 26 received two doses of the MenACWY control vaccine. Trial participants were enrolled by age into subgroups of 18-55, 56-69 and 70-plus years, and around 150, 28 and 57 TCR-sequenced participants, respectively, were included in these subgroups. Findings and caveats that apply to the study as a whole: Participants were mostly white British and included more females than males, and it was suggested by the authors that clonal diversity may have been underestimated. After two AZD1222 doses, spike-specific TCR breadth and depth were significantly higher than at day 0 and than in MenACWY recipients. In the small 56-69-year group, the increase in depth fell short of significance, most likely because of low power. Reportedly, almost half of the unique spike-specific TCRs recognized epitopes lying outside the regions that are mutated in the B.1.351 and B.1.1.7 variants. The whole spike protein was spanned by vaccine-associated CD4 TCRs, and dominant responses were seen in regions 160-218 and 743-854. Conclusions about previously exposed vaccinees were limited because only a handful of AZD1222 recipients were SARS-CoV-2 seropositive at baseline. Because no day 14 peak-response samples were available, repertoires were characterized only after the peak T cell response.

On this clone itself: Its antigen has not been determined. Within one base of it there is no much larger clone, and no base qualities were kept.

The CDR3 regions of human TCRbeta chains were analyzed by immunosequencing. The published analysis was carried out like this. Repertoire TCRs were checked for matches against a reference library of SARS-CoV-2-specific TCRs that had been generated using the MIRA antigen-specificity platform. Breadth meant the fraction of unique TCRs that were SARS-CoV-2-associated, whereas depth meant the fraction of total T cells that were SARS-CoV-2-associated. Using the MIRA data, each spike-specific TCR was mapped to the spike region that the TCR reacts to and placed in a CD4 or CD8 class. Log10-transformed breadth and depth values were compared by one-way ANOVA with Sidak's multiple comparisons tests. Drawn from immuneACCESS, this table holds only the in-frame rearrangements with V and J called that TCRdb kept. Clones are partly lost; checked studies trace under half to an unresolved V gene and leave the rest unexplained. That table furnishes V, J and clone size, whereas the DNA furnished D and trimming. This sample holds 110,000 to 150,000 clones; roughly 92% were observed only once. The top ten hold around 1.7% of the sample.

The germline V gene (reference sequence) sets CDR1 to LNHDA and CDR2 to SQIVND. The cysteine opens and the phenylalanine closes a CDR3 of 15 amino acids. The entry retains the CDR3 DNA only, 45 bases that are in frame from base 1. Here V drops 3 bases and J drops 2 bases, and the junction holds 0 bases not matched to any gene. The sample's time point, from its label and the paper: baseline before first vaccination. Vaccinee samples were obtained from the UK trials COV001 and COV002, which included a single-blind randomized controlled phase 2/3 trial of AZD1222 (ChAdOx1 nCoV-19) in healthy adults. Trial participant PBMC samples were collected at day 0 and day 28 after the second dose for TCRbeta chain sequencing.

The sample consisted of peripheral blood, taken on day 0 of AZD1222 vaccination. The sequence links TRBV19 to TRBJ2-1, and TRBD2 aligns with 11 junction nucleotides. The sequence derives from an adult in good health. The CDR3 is CASSMTSGAYNEQFF. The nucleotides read TGTGCCAGTAGTATGACTAGCGGGGCCTACAATGAGCAGTTCTTC.